The 11 T cell receptor beta chains in this list originate from one sample, sequenced in a study of control samples from healthy donors and cancer patients. Data came from immunoSEQ multiplex PCR; TCRdb stores just in-frame clones and leaves some out. The sample consists of approximately 90,000 clones, under 90% of them appearing once. The sequencing sample was made of blood. Source of these receptors: a woman aged 40 to 55 in good health.

V and J are TRBV19 and TRBJ1-1; D is unclear. CDR3 length: 14 amino acids. V was pared by 1 base and J by 6 bases, with 12 bases between. The germline gives CDR1 LNHDA, CDR2 SQIVND (reference sequence). In nucleotides, the CDR3 is TGTGCCAGTAGTATAGGATTGCACAACCCTGAAGCTTTCTTT. The encoded protein is CASSIGLHNPEAFF.

This clone appeared once. This chain uses TRBV5-5 with TRBJ1-4; no reliable D call. Trimming took off 1 base at V and 4 bases at J, with 14 bases between the two ends. The CDR3 sequence is 16 residues long. Per germline, CDR1 SGHKS and CDR2 YYEKEE (reference sequence). The CDR3 DNA is TGTGCCAGCAGCTTGTCGCTGGCGGGGATTAATGAAAAACTGTTTTTT. Protein: CASSLSLAGINEKLFF.

The table lists this clone with a count of one. This chain uses TRBV15 with TRBJ2-3, with 11 bases identical to TRBD2. CDR3 size: 16 residues. Germline CDR1 reads LNHNV; CDR2 reads YYDKDF (reference sequence). V shed 6 bases and J 3 bases; nucleotides not matched to a gene: 8. The CDR3 sequence is CATRASGGPSTDTQYF. CDR3 sequence (DNA): TGTGCCACCAGGGCTAGCGGGGGGCCTTCAACAGATACGCAGTATTTT.

V and J are TRBV4-1 and TRBJ1-3, with D tentatively TRBD1 (5 bases). The ends were cut back, 8 bases at V and 1 base at J, with 18 bases in the middle. Germline loops: CDR1 MGHRA, CDR2 YSYEKL. The CDR3 runs to 16 residues. The DNA of the CDR3 is TGCGCCAGCCAAAAAAGTGGGGCAGCTTCTGGAAACACCATATATTTT. Amino acids: CASQKSGAASGNTIYF.

This clone was picked up a small number of times. This chain uses TRBV9 with TRBJ1-1, with a possible D match to TRBD1 (5 bases). The CDR3 covers 13 residues. Trimming left V 0 bases short and J 11 bases short, with 14 bases between. Germline loops: CDR1 SGDLS, CDR2 YYNGEE. The CDR3 spells CASSVEEGTSAFF. The DNA of the CDR3 is TGTGCCAGCAGCGTAGAGGAGGGGACCTCTGCTTTCTTT. Variable domain in full (rest from reference TRBV9 and TRBJ1-1): DSGVTQTPKHLITATGQRVTLRCSPRSGDLSVYWYQQSLDQGLQFLIQYYNGEERAKGNILERFSAQQFPDLHSELNLSSLELGDSALYFCASSVEEGTSAFFGQGTRLTVV.

The chain is built from TRBV5-6 and TRBJ2-7; no definite D call. V was cut by 1 base and J by 3 bases, with 14 bases left in between. The CDR3 is 15 residues long. In germline, CDR1 is SGHDT, CDR2 YYEEEE. Written as DNA, the CDR3 is TGTGCCAGCAGCTTGCTGTTACACTACTACTACGAGCAGTACTTC. Translated: CASSLLLHYYYEQYF.

The chain has TRBV2 and TRBJ2-5; 11 positions match TRBD2. The germline V gene has CDR1 SNHLY and CDR2 FYNNEI. J lost 9 bases, V lost 7 bases, and 16 bases had no gene match. The CDR3 is 16 amino acids. The CDR3 DNA reads as TGTGCCAGCAAGCCGGGACTAGCGGACGTTACGGGGTCCCAGTACTTC. Amino acids: CASKPGLADVTGSQYF.

The chain couples TRBV24-1 to TRBJ1-2; D is unclear. Germline CDR1 reads KGHDR; CDR2 reads SFDVKD. The V end was cut by 4 bases, the J end by 0 bases, with 8 bases between. The length of the CDR3 is 14 residues. This CDR3 is CATSEGTSNYGYTF. CDR3 DNA: TGTGCCACCAGTGAGGGAACTTCTAACTATGGCTACACCTTC.

The CDR3 DNA sequence: TGTGCCAGCGGGAACAGGGGTGTGGGCACTGAAGCTTTCTTT. Translated: CASGNRGVGTEAFF. The gene calls are TRBV3-1 (or the pseudogene TRBV3-2) and TRBJ1-1, with TRBD1 identical over 7 bases. This CDR3 is built from 14 residues. The ends lost 8 bases at V and 4 bases at J; junction bases unmatched: 10. The germline CDR1 and CDR2 sequences are LGHDT and YNNKEL (reference sequence).

The V gene is TRBV27, the J gene TRBJ1-1; D is undetermined. This CDR3 is built from 16 residues. With 3 bases removed from V and 0 bases from J, the gap between germline ends came to 14 bases. Germline loops: CDR1 MNHEY, CDR2 SMNVEV (reference sequence). The chain's CDR3 is CASSLGSPIMNTEAFF. CDR3 coding DNA: TGTGCCAGCAGTTTGGGGTCACCTATCATGAACACTGAAGCTTTCTTT.

This clone was picked up a small number of times. The CDR3 sequence: CASRSGTMYGYTF. CDR3 sequence (DNA): TGTGCCAGCAGATCCGGGACGATGTATGGCTACACCTTC. V and J are TRBV12-3 or TRBV12-4 and TRBJ1-2, with D perhaps matching TRBD1 (5 bases). The CDR3 sequence is 13 residues long. V gave up 6 bases and J gave up 5 bases, with 13 bases separating them.